This T cell receptor (beta chain) was found in a study of T cells in tumors after PD-1 blockade. This CDR3 comprises 16 residues. The V gene lost 2 bases and the J gene lost 1 base, with 10 bases spanning the gap. The germline V gene has CDR1 SGHRS and CDR2 YFSETQ. Sequencing used immunoSEQ multiplex PCR; TCRdb keeps in-frame clones, though not all of them. The data hold some 48,000 clones, with roughly three quarters observed a single time. This clone was observed a handful of times. This TCR derives from a human donor with basal cell carcinoma. The chain employs TRBV5-1 and TRBJ2-6; D perhaps matches TRBD1 (6 bases). The source material was PBMCs, sampled before anti-PD-1 treatment. Written as DNA, the CDR3 is TGCGCCAGCAGCTTCAATGGACAGTCTGGGGCCAACGTCCTGACTTTC. Its protein product is CASSFNGQSGANVLTF. Looking up the rest from reference TRBV5-1 and TRBJ2-6 gives the full variable domain: KAGVTQTPRYLIKTRGQQVTLSCSPISGHRSVSWYQQTPGQGLQFLFEYFSETQRNKGNFPGRFSGRQFSNSRSEMNVSTLELGDSALYLCASSFNGQSGANVLTFGAGSRLTVL.